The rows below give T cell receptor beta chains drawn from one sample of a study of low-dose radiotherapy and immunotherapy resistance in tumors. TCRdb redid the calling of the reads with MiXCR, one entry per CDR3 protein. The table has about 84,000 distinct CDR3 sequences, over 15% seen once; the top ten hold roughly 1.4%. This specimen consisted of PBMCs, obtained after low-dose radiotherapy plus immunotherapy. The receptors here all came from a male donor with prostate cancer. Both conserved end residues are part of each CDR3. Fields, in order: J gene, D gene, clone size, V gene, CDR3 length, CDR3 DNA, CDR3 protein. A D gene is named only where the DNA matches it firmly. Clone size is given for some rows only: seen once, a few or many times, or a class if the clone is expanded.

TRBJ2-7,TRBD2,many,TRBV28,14,TGTGCCAGCAGCCGTGGCGGGAGTTACTACGAGCAGTACTTC,CASSRGGSYYEQYF
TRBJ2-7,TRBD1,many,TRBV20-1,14,TGCAGTGCTAGCACTACGGGACAGGGGTACGAGCAGTACTTC,CSASTTGQGYEQYF
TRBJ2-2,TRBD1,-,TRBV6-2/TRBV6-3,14,TGTGTCAGCAGCGAGACAGGGTACACCGAGGAGCTGTTTTTT,CVSSETGYTEELFF
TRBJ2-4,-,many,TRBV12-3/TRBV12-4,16,TGTGCCAGCAGTTTTGGAGGACGATTAGCCAAAAACATTCAGTACTTC,CASSFGGRLAKNIQYF
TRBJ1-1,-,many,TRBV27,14,TGTGCCAGCAGTGAACACCGAGGAGGGTATAAAGCTTTCTTT,CASSEHRGGYKAFF
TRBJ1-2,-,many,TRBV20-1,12,TGCAGTGCCCCACTCGGGGATAATGGCTACACCTTC,CSAPLGDNGYTF
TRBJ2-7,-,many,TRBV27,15,TGTGCCAGCAGCTTAGGTAGGACAGCTTCCTACGAGCAGTACTTC,CASSLGRTASYEQYF
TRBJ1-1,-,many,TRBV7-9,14,TGTGCCAGCAGCCCCAGGCCCATATCCACTGAAGCTTTCTTT,CASSPRPISTEAFF
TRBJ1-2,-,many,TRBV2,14,TGTGCCAGCAGTGACGACAGAACTAACTATGGCTACACCTTC,CASSDDRTNYGYTF
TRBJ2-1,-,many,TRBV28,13,TGTGCCAGCAGTTTACCAGGAGTCAATGAGCAGTTCTTC,CASSLPGVNEQFF
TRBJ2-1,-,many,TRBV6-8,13,TGTGCCAGCACCTACCCTGGGGGCAATGAGCAGTTCTTC,CASTYPGGNEQFF
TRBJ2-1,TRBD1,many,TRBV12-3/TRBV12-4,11,TGTGCCACTACACAGGGGGAAGAGCAGTTCTTC,CATTQGEEQFF
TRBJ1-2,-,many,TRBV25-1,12,TGTGCCAGCAGTGAATCGATCGTCGGCTACACCTTC,CASSESIVGYTF
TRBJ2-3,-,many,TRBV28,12,TGTGCCAGCAGTATCCGGACAGATACGCAGTATTTT,CASSIRTDTQYF
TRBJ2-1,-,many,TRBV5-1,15,TGCGCCAGCAGCTTGGAGGGTCTCATAGGAGGGGAGCAGTTCTTC,CASSLEGLIGGEQFF
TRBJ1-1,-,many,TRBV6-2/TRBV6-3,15,TGTGCCAGCAGTTACGGAAAGGGGGGGGAAACTGAAGCTTTCTTT,CASSYGKGGETEAFF
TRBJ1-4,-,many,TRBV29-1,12,TGCAGCGTTGATACACTGGATGAAAAACTGTTTTTT,CSVDTLDEKLFF
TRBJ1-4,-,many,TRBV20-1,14,TGCAGTGCTAGAGATGAGACAAAAAGAGGGGAACTGTTTTTT,CSARDETKRGELFF
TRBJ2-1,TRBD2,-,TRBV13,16,TGTGCCAGCAGCCCCCTAACTAGCGGGGTTGATGGTGAGCAGTTCTTC,CASSPLTSGVDGEQFF
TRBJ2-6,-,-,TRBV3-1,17,TGTGCCAGCAGCCAACCCACAGGAACCTCTGGGGCCAACGTCCTGACTTTC,CASSQPTGTSGANVLTF
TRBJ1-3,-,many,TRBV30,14,TGTGCCTGGAGTTACACCCGCTCTGGAAACACCATATATTTT,CAWSYTRSGNTIYF
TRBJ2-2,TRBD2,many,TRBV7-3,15,TGTGCCAGCAGCCGGACTAGCGGGAGCGCCGGGGAGCTGTTTTTT,CASSRTSGSAGELFF
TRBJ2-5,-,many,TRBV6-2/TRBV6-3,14,TGTGCCAGCAGTTTCCCTTCCGGGGCAGAGACCCAGTACTTC,CASSFPSGAETQYF
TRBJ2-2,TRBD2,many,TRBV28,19,TGTGCCAGCAGTTTGCCGGGACTAGCGGACAAAAGGAACACCGGGGAGCTGTTTTTT,CASSLPGLADKRNTGELFF
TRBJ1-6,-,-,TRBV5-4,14,TGTGCCAGCAGCATGGAGGCAGACTCTTCACCCCTCCACTTT,CASSMEADSSPLHF
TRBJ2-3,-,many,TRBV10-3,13,TGTGCCATCAGTGAGGCTAGCACAGATACGCAGTATTTT,CAISEASTDTQYF
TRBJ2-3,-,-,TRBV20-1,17,TGCAGTGCTAGAGAGAGGCTCCGGGCAAAGCGCACAGATACGCAGTATTTT,CSARERLRAKRTDTQYF